The T cell receptor beta chain under discussion was sequenced for a study of blood T cell repertoires in COVID-19. Study at large: In each case, the material was cDNA or gDNA derived from T cells, B-cell-depleted T cells, or PBMCs.

Followed longitudinally, the Seattle patients had been enrolled during active infection. Sequenced by immunoSEQ multiplex PCR; TCRdb stores in-frame clones only, minus some. Of approximately 210,000 clones listed, more than 80% were seen once; the top ten hold over 6%. This TCR was recovered from an elderly woman with COVID-19, enrolled during active disease. The sequenced sample was peripheral blood.

CDR3: CASRVGTGFQPQHF. The CDR3 DNA reads as TGTGCCAGCAGGGTCGGGACAGGGTTTCAGCCCCAGCATTTT. The chain has TRBV2 and TRBJ1-5; 9 nucleotides align to TRBD1. With 6 bases clipped from V and 6 bases from J, the junction kept 6 bases outside the gene matches. This CDR3 has 14 amino acids. Germline values: CDR1 SNHLY, CDR2 FYNNEI.